The source of this T cell receptor (beta chain) is a study of radiotherapy plus CTLA-4 blockade in lung cancer. People whose metastatic non-small-cell lung cancer was chemo-refractory got focal radiation along with CTLA-4 blockade by ipilimumab. TCRdb's copy holds only in-frame clones and misses some; the assay was immunoSEQ multiplex PCR. The sample has 50,000 to 75,000 clones; 70% to 80% are singletons. The clonotype was recovered from a human donor with non-small cell lung cancer who had a complete response to radiotherapy plus ipilimumab. The sample was peripheral blood, taken from a patient treated with radiotherapy plus ipilimumab.

The chain's CDR3 is CASSPQGGGQPQHF. The CDR3 bases are TGTGCCAGCAGCCCACAGGGAGGGGGGCAGCCCCAGCATTTT. This sequence joins TRBV7-2 and TRBJ1-5; tentative D call: TRBD1 (6 bases). The CDR3 has 14 residues. Trimming removed 5 bases at V and 7 bases at J, with 15 bases between. The germline CDR1 and CDR2 sequences are SGHTA and FQGNSA.